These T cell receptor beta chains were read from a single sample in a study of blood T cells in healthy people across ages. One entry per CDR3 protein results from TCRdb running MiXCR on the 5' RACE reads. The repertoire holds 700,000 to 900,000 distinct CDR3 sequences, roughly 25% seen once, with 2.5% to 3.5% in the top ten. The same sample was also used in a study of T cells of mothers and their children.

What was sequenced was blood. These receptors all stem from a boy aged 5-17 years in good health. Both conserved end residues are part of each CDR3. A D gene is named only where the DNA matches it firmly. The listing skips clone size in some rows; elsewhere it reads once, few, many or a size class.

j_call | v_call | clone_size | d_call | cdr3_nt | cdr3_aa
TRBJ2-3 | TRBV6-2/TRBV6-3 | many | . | TGTGCCAGCAGTGCCCAGCCCGGAACAGATACGCAGTATTTT | CASSAQPGTDTQYF
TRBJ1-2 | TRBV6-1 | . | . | TGTGCCAGCAGTGAAGTCTCCAGAGGAGGCTACACCTTC | CASSEVSRGGYTF
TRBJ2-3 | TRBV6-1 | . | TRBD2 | TGTGCCAGCAGACGGACTAGCGGGGAGCAGGGAGATACGCAGTATTTT | CASRRTSGEQGDTQYF
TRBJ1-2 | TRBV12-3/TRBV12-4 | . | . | TGTGCCAGCAGAGCCCTGGGCGGCTACACCTTC | CASRALGGYTF
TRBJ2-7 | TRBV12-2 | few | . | TGTGCAAGTCGCTTAACCAGGGCTTTCTACTACGAGCAGTACTTC | CASRLTRAFYYEQYF
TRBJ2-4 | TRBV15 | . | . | TGTGCCACCAGCAGAGATCGGGCAGCGGGCAAAAACATTCAGTACTTC | CATSRDRAAGKNIQYF
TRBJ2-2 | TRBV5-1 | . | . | TGCGCCAGCCGAGGGGCTTTGGACACCGGGGAGCTGTTTTTT | CASRGALDTGELFF
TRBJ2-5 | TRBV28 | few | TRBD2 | TGTGCCAGCAGTTGGACTAGCTGGGAGACCCAGTACTTC | CASSWTSWETQYF
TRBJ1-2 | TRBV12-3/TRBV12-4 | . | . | TGTGCCAGCAGCACAGGGACTCGGACTGCTAACTATGGCTACACCTTC | CASSTGTRTANYGYTF
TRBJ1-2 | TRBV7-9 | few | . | TGTGCCAGCAGCTTACCTTATGGCTACACCTTC | CASSLPYGYTF
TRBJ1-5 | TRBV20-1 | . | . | TGCAGTGCTAGACCCATATATAGCAATCAGCCCCAGCATTTT | CSARPIYSNQPQHF
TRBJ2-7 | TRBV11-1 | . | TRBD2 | TGTGCCAGCAGCCCTGGCGGGGGGAAGAACTACGAGCAGTACTTC | CASSPGGGKNYEQYF
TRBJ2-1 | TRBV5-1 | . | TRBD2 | TGCGCCAGCAGCACAGGGACTAGCGGGGGCCTCTACAATGAGCAGTTCTTC | CASSTGTSGGLYNEQFF
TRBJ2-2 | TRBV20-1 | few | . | TGCAGTGCTAATTTGGCCGGGGAGCTGTTTTTT | CSANLAGELFF
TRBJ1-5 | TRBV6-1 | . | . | TGTGCCAGCAGTGAATACGCGGGGACGGGTGGCTATAGCAATCAGCCCCAGCATTTT | CASSEYAGTGGYSNQPQHF
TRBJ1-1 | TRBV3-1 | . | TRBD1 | TGTGCCAGCAGCCAAGATCGGGACAGGAAAATGAACACTGAAGCTTTCTTT | CASSQDRDRKMNTEAFF
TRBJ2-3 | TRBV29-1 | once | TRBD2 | TGCAGCCCCAGGATAGCGGGGGGGCCAGCAGATACGCAGTATTTT | CSPRIAGGPADTQYF
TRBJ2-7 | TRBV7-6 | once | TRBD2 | TGTGCCAGCAGCTTAGTTAGAGCGGGGCAGAGTCCCGTGAGCTCCTACGAGCAGTACTTC | CASSLVRAGQSPVSSYEQYF
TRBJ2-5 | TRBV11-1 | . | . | TGCGCCAGCAGCTTAACGAGACTCCTGGGGGAGACCCAGTACTTC | CASSLTRLLGETQYF
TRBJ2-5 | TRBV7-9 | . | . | TGTGCCAGCAGCTCCCCCCAGGGGGAGACCCAGTACTTC | CASSSPQGETQYF
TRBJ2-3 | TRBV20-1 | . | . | TGCAGTGCTAGTCCTGGGGGCGGGGATACGCAGTATTTT | CSASPGGGDTQYF
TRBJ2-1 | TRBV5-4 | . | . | TGTGCCAGCAGCTTGGACTTCGCCCACAATGAGCAGTTCTTC | CASSLDFAHNEQFF
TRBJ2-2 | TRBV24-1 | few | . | TGTGCCACCCAGGCGGGGTATTCCACCGGGGAGCTGTTTTTT | CATQAGYSTGELFF
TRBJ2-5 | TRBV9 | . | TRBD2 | TGTGCCAGCAGCGCCGGACTAGCGGGTGTCACGGGGGAGACCCAGTACTTC | CASSAGLAGVTGETQYF
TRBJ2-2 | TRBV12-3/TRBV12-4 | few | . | TGTGCCAGCAGTTTTGAAGGAACCGGGGAGCTGTTTTTT | CASSFEGTGELFF
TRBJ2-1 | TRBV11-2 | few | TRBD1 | TGTGCCAGCAGCTTAGCCTGGACAGGTACTGAGCAGTTCTTC | CASSLAWTGTEQFF
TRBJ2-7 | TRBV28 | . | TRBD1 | TGTGCCAGCAGTCGGGACAGGGTCGGCGAGCAGTACTTC | CASSRDRVGEQYF
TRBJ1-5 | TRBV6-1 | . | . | TGTGCCAGCGGAGAAAGGGTATTCGGTCAGCCCCAGCATTTT | CASGERVFGQPQHF
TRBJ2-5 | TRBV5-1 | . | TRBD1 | TGCGCCAGCAGCTCCCAGGGGGACAGGGTAGGAGAGACCCAGTACTTC | CASSSQGDRVGETQYF
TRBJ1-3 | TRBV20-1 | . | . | TGCAGTGCTATCATCACAGGGACCGAAAACACCATATATTTT | CSAIITGTENTIYF
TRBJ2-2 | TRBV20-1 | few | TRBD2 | TGCAGTGCCTTTCTAGGTGGGGGGGTCGGGGAGCTGTTTTTT | CSAFLGGGVGELFF
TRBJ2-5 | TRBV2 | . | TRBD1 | TGTGCCAGCAGCCGGGACAGGGCCACAGAGACCCAGTACTTC | CASSRDRATETQYF
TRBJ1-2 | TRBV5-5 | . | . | TGCGCCAGCAGCTCGAGGGAGGGGCTAAATGGCTACACCTTC | CASSSREGLNGYTF